This TCR beta chain was recorded in a study of blood T cell repertoires in COVID-19. As processed by the authors: Amplifying reference gene primers gave estimates of nucleated cell counts. Sequenced by immunoSEQ multiplex PCR; TCRdb stores in-frame clones only, minus some. V, J and clone size are taken as reported in that table, and D and trimming were inferred from the DNA itself. This table holds some 170,000 clones, around 85% found once. Cohorts were assigned according to the clinical history that participants reported. The CDR3 loop spans 15 amino acids. The germline V gene encodes CDR1 SGDLS and CDR2 YYNGEE. V dropped 7 bases and J dropped 5; count of bases not matched to a gene: 11.

The sequence was collected from a man aged 35 to 55 who had recovered from COVID-19. The rearrangement links TRBV9 to TRBJ2-2; 7 nucleotides match TRBD2. The sequenced material came from PBMCs or T cells enriched from blood (not recorded which). CDR3 sequence: CASGESGVLTGELFF. As DNA, the CDR3 is TGTGCCAGCGGGGAAAGCGGGGTACTAACCGGGGAGCTGTTTTTT.